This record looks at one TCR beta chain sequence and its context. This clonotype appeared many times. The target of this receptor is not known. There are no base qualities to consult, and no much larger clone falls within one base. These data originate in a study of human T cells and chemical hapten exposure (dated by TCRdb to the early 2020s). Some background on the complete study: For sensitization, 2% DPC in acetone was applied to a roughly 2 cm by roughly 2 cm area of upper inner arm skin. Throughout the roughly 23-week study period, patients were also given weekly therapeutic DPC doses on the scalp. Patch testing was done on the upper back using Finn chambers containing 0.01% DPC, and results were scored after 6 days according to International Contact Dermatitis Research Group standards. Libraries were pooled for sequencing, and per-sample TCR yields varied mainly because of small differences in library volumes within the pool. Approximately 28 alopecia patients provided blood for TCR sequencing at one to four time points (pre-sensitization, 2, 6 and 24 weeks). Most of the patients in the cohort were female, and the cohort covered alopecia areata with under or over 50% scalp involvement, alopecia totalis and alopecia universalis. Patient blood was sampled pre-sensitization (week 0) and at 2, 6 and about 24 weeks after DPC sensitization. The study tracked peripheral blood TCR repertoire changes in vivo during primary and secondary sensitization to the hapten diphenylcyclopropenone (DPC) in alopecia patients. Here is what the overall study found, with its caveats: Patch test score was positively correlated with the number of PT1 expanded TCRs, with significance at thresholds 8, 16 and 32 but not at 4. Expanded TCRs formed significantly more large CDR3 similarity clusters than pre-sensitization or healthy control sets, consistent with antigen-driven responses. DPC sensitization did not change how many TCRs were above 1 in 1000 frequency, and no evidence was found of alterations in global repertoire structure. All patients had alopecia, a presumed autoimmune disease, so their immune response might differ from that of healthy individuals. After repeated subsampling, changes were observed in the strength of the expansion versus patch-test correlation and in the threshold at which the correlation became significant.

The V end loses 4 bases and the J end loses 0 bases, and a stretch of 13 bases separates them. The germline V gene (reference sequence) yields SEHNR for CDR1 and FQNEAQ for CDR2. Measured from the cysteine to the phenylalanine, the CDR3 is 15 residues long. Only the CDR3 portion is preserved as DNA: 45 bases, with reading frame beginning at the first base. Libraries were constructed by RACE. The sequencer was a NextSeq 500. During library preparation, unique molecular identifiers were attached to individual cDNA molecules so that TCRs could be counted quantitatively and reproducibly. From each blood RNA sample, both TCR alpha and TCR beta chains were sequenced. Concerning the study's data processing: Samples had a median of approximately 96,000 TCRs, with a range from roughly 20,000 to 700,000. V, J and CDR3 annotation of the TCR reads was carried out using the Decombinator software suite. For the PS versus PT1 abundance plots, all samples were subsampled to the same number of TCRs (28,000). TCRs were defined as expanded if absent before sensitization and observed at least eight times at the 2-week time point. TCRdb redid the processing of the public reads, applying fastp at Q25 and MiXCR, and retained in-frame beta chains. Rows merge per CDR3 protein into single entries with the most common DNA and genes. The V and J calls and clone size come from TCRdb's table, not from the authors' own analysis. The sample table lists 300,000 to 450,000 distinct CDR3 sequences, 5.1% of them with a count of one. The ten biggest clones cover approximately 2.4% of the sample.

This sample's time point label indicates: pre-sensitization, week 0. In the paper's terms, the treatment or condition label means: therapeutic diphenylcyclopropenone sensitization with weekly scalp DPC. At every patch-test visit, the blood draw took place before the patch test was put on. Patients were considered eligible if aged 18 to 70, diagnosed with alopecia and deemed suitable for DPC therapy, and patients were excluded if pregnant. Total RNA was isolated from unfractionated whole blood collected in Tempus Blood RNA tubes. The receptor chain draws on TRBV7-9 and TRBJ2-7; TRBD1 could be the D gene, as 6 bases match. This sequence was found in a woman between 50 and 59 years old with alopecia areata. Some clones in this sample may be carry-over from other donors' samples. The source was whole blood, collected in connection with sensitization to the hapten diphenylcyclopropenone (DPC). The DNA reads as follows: TGTGCCAGCAGCTCCGACAGGCTGAGCTCCTACGAGCAGTACTTC. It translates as CASSSDRLSSYEQYF.